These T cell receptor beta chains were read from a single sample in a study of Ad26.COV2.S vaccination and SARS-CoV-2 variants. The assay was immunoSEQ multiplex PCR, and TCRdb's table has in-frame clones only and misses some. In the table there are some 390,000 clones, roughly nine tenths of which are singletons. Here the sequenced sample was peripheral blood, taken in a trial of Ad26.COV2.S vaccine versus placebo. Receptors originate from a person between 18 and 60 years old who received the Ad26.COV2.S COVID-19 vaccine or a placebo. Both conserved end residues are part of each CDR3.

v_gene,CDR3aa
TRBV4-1,CASSPGGLAGYNEQFF
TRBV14,CASSQEPLSGLAGLYEQYF
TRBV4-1,CASSQDPRPERSPLHF
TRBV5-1,CASSSAGAGNTIYF
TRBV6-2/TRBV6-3,CASSRGQFLSYNEQFF
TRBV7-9,CASSLQDTGELFF
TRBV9,CASRTGGTWGYTF
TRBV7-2,CASSFRGGLDEQYF
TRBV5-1,CASSLTPFGGRDTEAFF
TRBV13,CASSLRSIGTYEQYF
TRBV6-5,CASRSGQGSFQPQHF
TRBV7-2,CASSLSGETHTQYF
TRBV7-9,CASSLLTGADTQYF
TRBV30,CAWRLSGSSYNSPLHF
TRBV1,CTSSQGWSGNKDNEQFF
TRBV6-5,CASSYGGGTNYGYTF
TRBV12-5,CASGLGTSFPGELFF
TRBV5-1,CASSLEFSRETQYF
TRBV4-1,CASSQVGLRQSTDTQYF
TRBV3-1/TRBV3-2,CASSQVQSHQPQHF
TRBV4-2,CASSQAGTTATDTDTQYF
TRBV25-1,CASSGPPQETQYF
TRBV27,CASSPGLAAKETQYF
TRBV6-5,CASSRLQSTNEKLFF
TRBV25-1,CASSHRDRGHGYTF
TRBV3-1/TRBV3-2,CASSQDSGRAYGYTF
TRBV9,CASSRQGTYDGYTF
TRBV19,CASSMLGGTGEQYF
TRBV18,CASSPEGTLLANYGYTF
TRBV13,CASSLVGSEAFF
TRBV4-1,CASSPRRGTLSDSNQPQHF
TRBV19,CASISGTHLFF
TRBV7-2,CASSRSGTGNTEAFF
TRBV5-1,CASSIGTAYEQYF
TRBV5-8,CASSLGGQGVYEQYF
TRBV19,CASSMAGTRGKLAKNIQYF
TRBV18,CASSRGQGPPYEQYF
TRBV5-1,CASSLIPGGLNTEAFF
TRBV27,CASSWRESYEQYF
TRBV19,CASSKRGNTEAFF
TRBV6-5,CATRRQNSGNTIYF
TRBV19,CASSIVQIDQPQHF
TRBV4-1,CASSQVAGTGVYGYTF
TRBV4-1,CASRDSLSYGYTF
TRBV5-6,CASSWGQGVSPLHF
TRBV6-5,CASSLTSGTEAFF
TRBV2,CASTLEGRWDSPLHF
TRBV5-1,CASSRQVHTEAFF
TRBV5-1,CASSLRQKNTGELFF
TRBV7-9,CASSFAAGELFF
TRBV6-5,CASKTGRWDYGYTF
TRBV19,CASSGEGLIADTQYF
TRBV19,CASALAGATTDTQYF
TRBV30,CAWSFRQYNSPLHF
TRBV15,CATSREVGTYNEQFF
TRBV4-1,CASSQKGGASYEQYF
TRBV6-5,CASSYSSPREWTF